A single sample is the source of the 22 T cell receptor beta chains below, sequenced in a study of T cell changes during pregnancy in multiple sclerosis. Assay: immunoSEQ multiplex PCR; the TCRdb copy retains only in-frame clones and omits some. The sample lists about 46,000 clones, around 93% occurring once. The sample was CD8+ T cells from peripheral blood mononuclear cells, taken in the first trimester of pregnancy. These receptors all stem from a female donor with multiple sclerosis, enrolled in a pregnancy study.

V usage is TRBV6-6 and J usage is TRBJ1-3; a weak D match, TRBD1 (6 bases). Germline V gene sequence: CDR1 MNHNY, CDR2 SVGAGI (reference sequence). Between the trimmed V and J ends, which lost 5 bases and 4 bases, there was a span of 18 bases. This CDR3 is built from 16 residues. DNA of the CDR3: TGTGCCAGCAGTCCAAGCACAGGGCGGGAGGGAAACACCATATATTTT. Residues: CASSPSTGREGNTIYF.

The chain employs TRBV5-4 and TRBJ1-2; D unresolved. Germline values: CDR1 SGHNT, CDR2 YYREEE (reference sequence). V shed 2 bases and J shed 5 bases, with 16 bases lying between them. The CDR3 consists of 15 residues. The chain's CDR3 is CASSLPTSSGYGYTF. The CDR3, as DNA: TGTGCCAGCAGCTTACCGACTAGCTCTGGATATGGCTACACCTTC.

The gene calls are TRBV7-6 and TRBJ2-7, with 7 bases identical to TRBD1. The germline gives CDR1 SGHVS, CDR2 FNYEAQ. This CDR3 comprises 14 residues. V lost 5 bases, J lost 3 bases, and 7 bases stayed unmatched. The CDR3 nucleotides are TGTGCCAGCAGCCTGACAGGGTCGTTCTACGAGCAGTACTTC. Protein: CASSLTGSFYEQYF.

This chain connects TRBV13 to TRBJ1-4; D may be TRBD1 (5 bases). Germline V gene sequence: CDR1 PRHDT, CDR2 FYEKMQ (reference sequence). The CDR3 is 15 amino acids. Trimming cost V 5 bases and J 0 bases, with 10 bases left between them. The CDR3 sequence: CASSPRQSTNEKLFF. CDR3 nucleotide sequence: TGTGCCAGCAGCCCACGACAGTCAACTAATGAAAAACTGTTTTTT.

This chain connects TRBV18 to TRBJ2-1, with 8 positions matching TRBD1. CDR1 KGHSH and CDR2 LQKENI come from the germline V gene. Trimming took 4 bases from V and 4 from J; bases not matched to a gene: 6. This CDR3 has 15 residues. CDR3 in amino acids: CASSLGTGAYNEQFF. The CDR3 DNA reads as TGTGCCAGCTCACTCGGGACAGGAGCTTACAATGAGCAGTTCTTC.

This sequence joins TRBV11-2 and TRBJ1-1; no definite D call. Germline V lookup: CDR1 SGHAT, CDR2 FQNNGV. Trimming removed 5 bases from V and 1 base from J, with 14 bases in between. CDR3 length: 15 amino acids. Here the CDR3 reads CASSPFLSGNTEAFF. The DNA for the CDR3 is TGTGCCAGCAGCCCCTTTTTATCCGGGAACACTGAAGCTTTCTTT. The entire variable domain, with the rest obtained from reference TRBV11-2 and TRBJ1-1, is as follows: EAGVAQSPRYKIIEKRQSVAFWCNPISGHATLYWYQQILGQGPKLLIQFQNNGVVDDSQLPKDRFSAERLKGVDSTLKIQPAKLEDSAVYLCASSPFLSGNTEAFFGQGTRLTVV.

In this sample, this clone turned up a few times. The rearrangement uses TRBV7-9 and TRBJ2-1; 10 nucleotides align to TRBD2. CDR3 length equals 16 residues. Trimming cost V 1 base and J 9 bases; bases outside gene matches: 9. Germline V CDR1 and CDR2: SEHNR, FQNEAQ (reference sequence). CDR3 nucleotide sequence: TGTGCCAGCAGCTTAGTCCCAGCGGGAGGGCAGATTGAGCAGTTCTTC. Translating gives CASSLVPAGGQIEQFF.

The chain carries TRBV19 and TRBJ2-7; weak D call: TRBD2 (7 bases). Trimming shortened V by 0 bases and J by 3 bases, and 12 bases separated the two germline ends. The CDR3 consists of 15 residues. Germline V gene sequence: CDR1 LNHDA, CDR2 SQIVND (reference sequence). CDR3 protein: CASSIERGQYYEQYF. The CDR3 DNA is TGTGCCAGTAGTATAGAGCGGGGGCAGTACTACGAGCAGTACTTC.

This chain connects TRBV15 to TRBJ2-7; 9 positions match TRBD1. Germline CDR1 LNHNV, CDR2 YYDKDF (reference sequence). The junction had 5 bases not matched to a gene; V was cut back by 5 bases and J by 3 bases. CDR3 length: 14 residues. The CDR3 region is CATSRWTGDYEQYF. CDR3 nucleotide sequence: TGTGCCACCAGCCGCTGGACAGGGGACTACGAGCAGTACTTC.

The rearrangement joins TRBV5-6 to TRBJ1-1; 7 nucleotides agree with TRBD1. The germline V gene encodes CDR1 SGHDT and CDR2 YYEEEE. V was pared by 1 base and J by 3 bases, with 6 bases of the junction left unmatched. There are 15 residues in the CDR3. The CDR3 loop reads CASSLTPDRYTEAFF. The CDR3 coding sequence is TGTGCCAGCAGCTTGACCCCGGACAGGTACACTGAAGCTTTCTTT.

The V call is TRBV29-1, the J call TRBJ2-2; D is perhaps TRBD1 (6 bases). The CDR3 has 17 residues. Trimming pared 4 bases from V and 1 base from J, leaving 19 bases between. Germline V lookup: CDR1 SQVTM, CDR2 ANQGSEA. CDR3 loop: CSVGGISEQGNTGELFF. For the CDR3, the DNA is TGCAGCGTTGGGGGTATATCGGAACAGGGGAACACCGGGGAGCTGTTTTTT.

The chain links TRBV28 to TRBJ2-7; D uncertain. V was pared by 6 bases and J by 0 bases, with 12 bases between. CDR1 is MDHEN and CDR2 is SYDVKM in the germline V gene. The CDR3 has 14 residues. CDR3 nucleotide sequence: TGTGCCAGCAGCCCGAGAAGTAGCTCCTACGAGCAGTACTTC. Translated, it gives CASSPRSSSYEQYF.

The chain joins TRBV2 to TRBJ1-4, with D possibly being TRBD1 (5 bases). V was pared by 9 bases and J by 3 bases, with 14 bases between. The germline V gene encodes CDR1 SNHLY and CDR2 FYNNEI. The CDR3 loop spans 14 amino acids. CDR3: CASTEGLSNEKLFF. The CDR3 coding sequence is TGTGCCAGTACGGAGGGGCTGTCTAATGAAAAACTGTTTTTT.

In this sample, this clone turned up once. The gene calls are TRBV4-2 and TRBJ1-5, with 7 nucleotides matching TRBD1. The CDR3 runs 15 residues. Per germline, CDR1 LGHNA and CDR2 YNFKEQ. V was pared by 4 bases and J by 4 bases, with 7 bases of the junction left unmatched. The CDR3 nucleotides read TGTGCCAGCAGCCGATCAACAGGGGCGAATCAGCCCCAGCATTTT. It yields the protein CASSRSTGANQPQHF.

In its sample, this clone was seen once. The rearrangement uses TRBV11-1 and TRBJ1-1; 8 bases agree with TRBD1. This CDR3 is built from 15 residues. J was trimmed by 2 bases and V by 5 bases; bases with no gene match: 7. CDR1 and CDR2 (germline): SGHAT, FQDESV (reference sequence). The CDR3 nucleotides read TGTGCCAGCAGCCCGGGGGACAGGCTAAACACTGAAGCTTTCTTT. Translating it yields CASSPGDRLNTEAFF. The variable domain in full, with the rest retrieved from reference TRBV11-1 and TRBJ1-1, is EAEVAQSPRYKITEKSQAVAFWCDPISGHATLYWYRQILGQGPELLVQFQDESVVDDSQLPKDRFSAERLKGVDSTLKIQPAELGDSAMYLCASSPGDRLNTEAFFGQGTRLTVV.

The chain couples TRBV11-2 to TRBJ2-2; D perhaps matches TRBD1 (6 bases). Germline CDR1 SGHAT, CDR2 FQNNGV. CDR3 length: 13 residues. The ends were cut back, 1 base at V and 6 bases at J, with 6 bases in the middle. The CDR3 coding sequence is TGTGCCAGCAGCTTAGCAGGGGCCGGGGAGCTGTTTTTT. Translating it yields CASSLAGAGELFF.

The genes are TRBV7-6 and TRBJ2-2, with D hard to call. CDR3 length: 11 residues. Trimming shortened V by 5 bases and J by 6 bases, and 4 bases separated the two germline ends. Germline values: CDR1 SGHVS, CDR2 FNYEAQ. Written as DNA, the CDR3 is TGTGCCAGCAGCCTCGCCGGGGAGCTGTTTTTT. This encodes CASSLAGELFF.

V gene TRBV7-9 combines with J gene TRBJ1-5; no firm D call. Trimming took off 5 bases at V and 7 bases at J, with 21 bases between the two ends. From germline, CDR1 is SEHNR and CDR2 FQNEAQ (reference sequence). The CDR3 consists of 16 residues. The CDR3 protein is CASSVLWASDGQPQHF. CDR3 bases: TGTGCCAGCAGCGTTCTTTGGGCCTCAGACGGCCAGCCCCAGCATTTT.

This chain uses TRBV28 with TRBJ2-3; 7 nucleotides line up with TRBD1. CDR3 size: 14 residues. The V and J ends lost 6 bases and 2 bases, in that order; junction bases with no gene match: 5. The germline V gene encodes CDR1 MDHEN and CDR2 SYDVKM. The CDR3, as DNA: TGTGCCAGCAGGTCCGGGACAGTCACAGATACGCAGTATTTT. Amino acid sequence: CASRSGTVTDTQYF.

The chain is built from TRBV27 and TRBJ2-6; tentative D call: TRBD1 (6 bases). Deletions cut 2 bases from V and 4 bases from J, with 21 bases between. There are 19 residues in the CDR3. Germline CDR1 is MNHEY and CDR2 is SMNVEV (reference sequence). The DNA of the CDR3 is TGTGCCAGCAGTTTACCTACCCGGAGTGGAAGGGGGGGGGCCAACGTCCTGACTTTC. The encoded protein is CASSLPTRSGRGGANVLTF.

The chain carries TRBV9 and TRBJ2-1; D is perhaps TRBD2 (7 bases). Germline CDR1 and CDR2: SGDLS and YYNGEE. The V gene lost 3 bases and the J gene lost 3 bases, with 16 bases spanning the gap. The length of the CDR3 is 16 residues. The CDR3 DNA sequence: TGTGCCAGCAGCGGGAGGGGGAAGCGGGGCTACAATGAGCAGTTCTTC. Its translation is CASSGRGKRGYNEQFF.

The chain links TRBV9 to TRBJ2-2; 11 positions match TRBD1. Germline lookup yields CDR1 SGDLS and CDR2 YYNGEE. The CDR3 sequence is 16 residues long. J lost 6 bases, V lost 4 bases, and 8 bases had no gene match. CDR3 protein: CASSSRTGGASGELFF. CDR3 DNA sequence: TGTGCCAGCAGCAGCAGGACAGGGGGCGCGTCCGGGGAGCTGTTTTTT.